This TCR beta chain was retrieved from a study of identical twins. TCRdb re-derived calls from the 5' RACE reads in MiXCR, one entry per CDR3 protein. The repertoire includes some 500,000 distinct CDR3 sequences, less than 25% of them detected once, and around 0.9% sits in the top ten. This clonotype was picked up many times. Its specificity is not known. The CDR3 has 14 amino acids. Trimming removed 0 bases at V and 2 bases at J, with 9 bases between. Germline V gives CDR1 SGHRS, CDR2 YFSETQ. Broader study findings: Findings depended on cross-sectional statistics rather than tracking the same donors.

This same sample was also taken into another study, of T cells expressing NK-cell markers.

The V call is TRBV5-1, the J call TRBJ2-7; D gene ambiguous. Sequenced material: CD4+ T cells sorted from blood. The source of this sequence is a woman aged 18-29 years in good health. CDR3 nucleotides: TGCGCCAGCAGCTTGGATGCCAGAGCCTACGAGCAGTACTTC. Translating it yields CASSLDARAYEQYF.